This TCR beta chain emerged from a study of OX40 agonist ivuxolimab in advanced cancers. The CDR3 extends over 16 amino acids. The germline V gene encodes CDR1 MDHEN and CDR2 SYDVKM. V lost 6 bases, J lost 1 base, and 9 bases stayed unmatched. TCRdb's table, derived via immunoSEQ multiplex PCR, lists solely in-frame clones and lacks some. The data hold around 99,000 clones, with around 90% observed a single time. The clonotype originates from an adult with an advanced solid tumor such as melanoma, head and neck, liver or kidney cancer. The specimen comprised CD4+ or CD8+ T cells sorted from blood, sampled in a trial of the OX40 agonist ivuxolimab. J is TRBJ2-3 and V is TRBV28; TRBD1 agrees at 8 bases. CDR3 in amino acids: CASSPDRGGGTDTQYF. CDR3 nucleotide sequence: TGTGCCAGCAGCCCCGACAGGGGAGGTGGCACAGATACGCAGTATTTT.